This TCR beta chain emerged from a study of blood T cell repertoires in COVID-19. Looking at the study overall: Nucleic acid was either cDNA or gDNA, and it came from T cells, B-cell-depleted T cells, or PBMCs.

In germline, CDR1 is MNHEY, CDR2 SVGEGT. Between the trimmed V and J ends, which lost 5 bases and 4 bases, there was a span of 8 bases. The CDR3 totals 12 residues. Generated by immunoSEQ multiplex PCR, the TCRdb table keeps only in-frame clones and is missing some. The sample records 120,000 or so clones, more than 70% being singletons. The chain carries TRBV6-2 or TRBV6-3 and TRBJ1-2, with a possible D match to TRBD1 (5 bases). The TCR comes from a woman in her sixties with acute or convalescent COVID-19. The sequenced sample was peripheral blood. As DNA, the CDR3 is TGTGCCAGCAGTGACAGCCTCTATGGCTACACCTTC. Encoded protein: CASSDSLYGYTF.